This T cell receptor beta chain was documented in a study of identical twins (dated by TCRdb to the mid-2010s). The study in broad terms: To test whether fetal clonotypes persist, the study used deep sequencing on TCR alpha and beta repertoires from monozygotic twins, unrelated adults of various ages, and cord blood. To rule out contamination, replicate twin experiments were performed at different times with different library preparation protocols. Findings and caveats that apply to the study as a whole: Because the same donors could not be followed over many years, conclusions were based on cross-sectional statistical analysis. Compared with coincidental sharing between unrelated individuals, out-of-frame TCR alpha sequences shared between twins showed an excess of sequences with low generation probability. Invariant T cells such as MAIT and iNKT could partly confound zero-insertion analyses, though diverse VJ usage argued against this for most clonotypes. In monozygotic twins, out-of-frame TCR alpha sharing was systematically underestimated by recombination models, although the models agreed with sharing between unrelated individuals. Abundant cord blood beta clonotypes carried fewer insertions; young adult naive repertoires showed a weaker similar trend, while memory repertoires showed none. Excess twin sharing in beta out-of-frame sequences was weaker because fewer shared sequences lowered the signal-to-noise ratio.

All donors were healthy Caucasians. The study also sequenced three unrelated non-twin adults: a male aged 18 to 30, a male aged 50 to 59 and a female aged 50 to 59. Using Miltenyi CD45RO+ enrichment and human naive T-cell isolation kits, memory (CD45RO+) and naive T cells were isolated from PBMC. Many counts were recorded for this clonotype. The clone's antigen remains unknown. Qualities for individual bases were not recorded, and no much larger clone is one base off. Library creation used 5' RACE. TCRdb shows the sequencer as Illumina HiSeq 2000. Template switching added a universal primer binding site, and the final cDNA carried a unique molecular identifier that allowed TCR cDNA molecules to be counted accurately. First-strand cDNA for TCR alpha and beta chains was synthesized from specific primers in the conserved constant-segment region. To control for contamination, each cDNA library was double barcoded with a SMART-Mk sample barcode plus Illumina barcodes. TruSeq adapter sequences along with Illumina sample barcodes were introduced in two successive PCR steps. The Illumina HiSeq platform was used with custom primers to sequence TCR alpha and beta cDNA libraries. In the source study's methods: Unique molecular identifiers were extracted from raw reads with MiGEC, and CDR3 positions were determined with MiXCR. Recombination models were inferred per individual with the repgenHMM and IGoR tools using an EM algorithm. Shared clonotype analysis was performed with the tcR package in R, normalizing sharing by the product of cloneset sizes. To study raw recombination without the effects of thymic and clonal selection, out-of-frame nonproductive sequences were analyzed. The public reads were run again by TCRdb, first through fastp at Q25 and then through MiXCR, and only productive beta chains were kept. Rows merge per CDR3 protein into single entries with the most common DNA and genes. The V and J calls come from TCRdb's annotation, not from the publication. Within this sample are 640,000 or so distinct CDR3 sequences, with roughly 6.2% of them counted one time only. 1.5% to 2% of the sample is in the top ten clones.

CDR1 and CDR2 (SGHTA, FQGTGA) derive from the germline V gene. The CDR3 numbers 13 residues from cysteine through phenylalanine. The DNA shown is the 39-base CDR3, in frame from base 1. V drops 5 bases and J drops 4 bases, leaving 11 bases in between. The chain is encoded by TRBV7-3 joined to TRBJ1-1; TRBD1 is possibly the D segment (5 matching bases). The origin of this receptor is a man aged 18 to 35 in good health. Sequenced material: naive T cells sorted from blood. According to the study, the label for this sample's cell subset or site signals: cells isolated with a human naive T-cell isolation kit. CDR3 loop: CASSGDLRTEAFF. In nucleotides, the sequence is TGTGCCAGCAGCGGGGACTTGCGCACTGAAGCTTTCTTT. Reference TRBV7-3 and TRBJ1-1 genes cover what lies past the CDR3, so the full variable domain is GAGVSQTPSNKVTEKGKYVELRCDPISGHTALYWYRQSLGQGPEFLIYFQGTGAADDSGLPNDRFFAVRPEGSVSTLKIQRTERGDSAVYLCASSGDLRTEAFFGQGTRLTVV.